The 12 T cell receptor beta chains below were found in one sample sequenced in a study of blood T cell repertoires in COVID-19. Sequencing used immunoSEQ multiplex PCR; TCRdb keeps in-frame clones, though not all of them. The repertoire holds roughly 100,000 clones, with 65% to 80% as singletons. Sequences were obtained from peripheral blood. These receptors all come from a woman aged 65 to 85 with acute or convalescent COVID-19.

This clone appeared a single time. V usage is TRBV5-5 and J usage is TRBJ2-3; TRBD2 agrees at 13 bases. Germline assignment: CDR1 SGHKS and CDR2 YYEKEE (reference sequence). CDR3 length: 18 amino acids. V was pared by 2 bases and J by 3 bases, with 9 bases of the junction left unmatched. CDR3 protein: CASSLFQTSGGLTDTQYF. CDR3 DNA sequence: TGTGCCAGCAGCTTATTCCAGACTAGCGGGGGGCTTACAGATACGCAGTATTTT.

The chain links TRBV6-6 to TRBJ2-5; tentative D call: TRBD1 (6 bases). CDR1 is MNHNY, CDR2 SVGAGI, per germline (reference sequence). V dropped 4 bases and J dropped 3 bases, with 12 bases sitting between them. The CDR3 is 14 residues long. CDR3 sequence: CASSLLDSKETQYF. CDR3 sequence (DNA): TGTGCCAGCAGTTTACTGGACAGCAAAGAGACCCAGTACTTC.

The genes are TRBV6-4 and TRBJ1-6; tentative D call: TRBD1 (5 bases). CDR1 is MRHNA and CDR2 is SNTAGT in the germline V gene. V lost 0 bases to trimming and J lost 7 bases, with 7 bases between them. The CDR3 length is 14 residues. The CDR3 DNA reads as TGTGCCAGCAGTGACTCCGACAGAAATTCACCCCTCCACTTT. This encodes CASSDSDRNSPLHF.

The CDR3 sequence: CASSSRAGGLYEQYF. In DNA, the CDR3 is TGTGCCAGCAGTTCCCGGGCGGGGGGCCTCTACGAGCAGTACTTC. V is TRBV27 and J is TRBJ2-7; 8 nucleotides match TRBD2. The germline CDR1 and CDR2 sequences are MNHEY and SMNVEV (reference sequence). The V and J ends lost 4 bases and 3 bases, in that order; junction bases with no gene match: 8. CDR3 size: 15 residues.

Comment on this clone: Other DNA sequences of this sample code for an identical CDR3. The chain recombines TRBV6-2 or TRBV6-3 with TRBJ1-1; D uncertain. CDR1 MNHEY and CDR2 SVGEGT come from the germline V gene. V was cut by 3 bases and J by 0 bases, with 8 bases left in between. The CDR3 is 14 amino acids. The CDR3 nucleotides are TGTGCCAGCAGTTATGAGGGCATGAACACTGAAGCTTTCTTT. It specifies CASSYEGMNTEAFF.

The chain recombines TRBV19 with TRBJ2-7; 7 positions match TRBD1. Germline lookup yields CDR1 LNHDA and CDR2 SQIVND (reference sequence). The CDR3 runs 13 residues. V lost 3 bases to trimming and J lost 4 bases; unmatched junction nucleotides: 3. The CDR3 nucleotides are TGTGCCAGTAGTATTGGGACAGCGTACGAGCAGTACTTC. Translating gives CASSIGTAYEQYF.

The CDR3 nucleotides read TGTGCCAGCAGTTCTCCAGGGGCAAGCAATCAGCCCCAGCATTTT. Translated, it gives CASSSPGASNQPQHF. This chain uses TRBV27 with TRBJ1-5; D is possibly TRBD1 (6 bases). CDR1 and CDR2 (germline): MNHEY, SMNVEV (reference sequence). Between the trimmed V and J ends, which lost 4 bases and 1 base, there was a span of 11 bases. The CDR3 spans 15 residues.

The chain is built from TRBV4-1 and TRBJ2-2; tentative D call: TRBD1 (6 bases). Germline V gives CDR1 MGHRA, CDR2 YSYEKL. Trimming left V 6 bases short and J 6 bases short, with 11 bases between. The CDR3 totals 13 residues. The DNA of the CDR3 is TGCGCCAGCAGACCCACAGGGCCCGGGGAGCTGTTTTTT. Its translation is CASRPTGPGELFF.

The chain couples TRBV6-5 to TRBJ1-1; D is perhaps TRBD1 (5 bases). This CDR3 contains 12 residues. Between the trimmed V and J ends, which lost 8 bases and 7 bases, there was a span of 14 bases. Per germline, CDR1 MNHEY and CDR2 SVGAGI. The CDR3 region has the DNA TGTGCCAGCGGCAGGGTGGAGGGTGAAGCTTTCTTT. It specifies CASGRVEGEAFF.

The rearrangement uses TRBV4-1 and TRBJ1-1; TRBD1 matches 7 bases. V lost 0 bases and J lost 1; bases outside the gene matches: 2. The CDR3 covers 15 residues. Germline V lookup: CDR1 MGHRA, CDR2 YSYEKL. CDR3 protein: CASSQERTGNTEAFF. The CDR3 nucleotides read TGCGCCAGCAGCCAAGAGAGGACAGGGAACACTGAAGCTTTCTTT.

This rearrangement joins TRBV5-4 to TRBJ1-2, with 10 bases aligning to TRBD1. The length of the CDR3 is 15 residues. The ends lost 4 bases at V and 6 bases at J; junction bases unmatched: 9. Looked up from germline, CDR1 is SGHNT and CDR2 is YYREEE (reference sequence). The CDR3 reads CASSRRQGAGDGYTF. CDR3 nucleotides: TGTGCCAGCAGCCGGAGACAGGGGGCAGGCGATGGCTACACCTTC.

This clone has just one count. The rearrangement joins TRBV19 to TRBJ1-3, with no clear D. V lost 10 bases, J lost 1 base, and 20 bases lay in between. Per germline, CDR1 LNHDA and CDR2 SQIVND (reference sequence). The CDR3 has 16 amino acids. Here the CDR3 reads CATLPTSGSSGNTIYF. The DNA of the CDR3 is TGTGCCACCTTGCCCACTTCAGGTTCTTCTGGAAACACCATATATTTT.